The sequence of this T cell receptor (beta chain) was determined in a study of T cell changes during pregnancy in multiple sclerosis. Here immunoSEQ multiplex PCR was the method, and the copy in TCRdb shows in-frame clones only, minus some. The sample contains approximately 35,000 clones, 90% of which appear only once. CDR1 is GTSNPN, CDR2 SVGIG, per germline (reference sequence). V shed 2 bases and J shed 0 bases, with 10 bases lying between them. This CDR3 comprises 14 residues. This chain joins TRBV30 and TRBJ2-5; no clear D gene. The starting material was CD4+ T cells from peripheral blood mononuclear cells, obtained in the second trimester of pregnancy. The sequence was obtained from a female donor in good health, enrolled as a control in a pregnancy study. CDR3 sequence reads: CAWSHSLYQETQYF. DNA for the CDR3: TGTGCCTGGAGTCACAGCCTCTACCAAGAGACCCAGTACTTC.